This T cell receptor beta chain was retrieved from a study of cytomegalovirus exposure and HLA in healthy donors. Comments on this clone: Its target is unknown.

Trimming left V 3 bases short and J 10 bases short, with 16 bases between. The CDR3 length is 13 residues. Germline CDR1 is SGHTS and CDR2 is YDEGEE. PCR employed 60 Vbeta and 13 Jbeta primers. Only in-frame clones appear in the TCRdb table, and some are missing; sequencing was by immunoSEQ multiplex PCR. The data hold 120,000 to 150,000 clones, with 73% observed a single time. General observations from the study: In a later analysis, HLA-associated TCR beta chains were more clonally expanded than equally common others.

This clonotype was obtained from a woman younger than 30 in good health and CMV-seronegative. The chain combines TRBV5-8 with TRBJ1-1; D unresolved. The sample consisted of PBMCs. The CDR3 DNA sequence: TGTGCCAGCAGCTCTCTCCCGGGAATAGTAGCTTTCTTT. Residues: CASSSLPGIVAFF.